This T cell receptor (beta chain) was retrieved from a study of blood T cell repertoires in COVID-19. Overall study: T cells, B-cell-depleted T cells, or PBMCs provided the cDNA or gDNA that served as material.

Here immunoSEQ multiplex PCR was the method, and the copy in TCRdb shows in-frame clones only, minus some. The table includes about 120,000 clones, around 80% detected once. Germline V CDR1 and CDR2: SGHRS, YFSETQ. The CDR3 extends over 14 amino acids. Trimming shortened V by 4 bases and J by 3 bases, and 14 bases separated the two germline ends. The chain combines TRBV5-1 with TRBJ2-7; D is perhaps TRBD2 (5 bases). This sequence originates from a man aged 65-85 years with active or convalescent COVID-19. The source material was peripheral blood. CDR3 amino acids: CASSTTPAGYEQYF. CDR3 coding DNA: TGCGCCAGCAGCACGACACCGGCGGGCTACGAGCAGTACTTC.